These T cell receptor beta chains were read from a single sample in a study of blood T cell repertoires in COVID-19. Profiling relied on immunoSEQ multiplex PCR, and the TCRdb table lists in-frame clones only, not all of them. The sample records 100,000 to 150,000 clones, approximately 74% being singletons. Input material: peripheral blood. The receptor source for this set is a woman between 65 and 79 years old with acute or convalescent COVID-19. Each CDR3 is given without its conserved first and last residue. A D gene is named only where the DNA matches it firmly. Clone size, where shown, is once, few, many, or a class for clones that have expanded.

cdr3_aa: ASSQRTGAFYGYT; d_call: TRBD1; j_call: TRBJ1-2; v_call: TRBV5-1; clone_size: .
cdr3_aa: ASSYNDRGYEQY; d_call: TRBD1; j_call: TRBJ2-7; v_call: TRBV6-2/TRBV6-3; clone_size: many
cdr3_aa: ASSQGLADTQY; d_call: TRBD2; j_call: TRBJ2-3; v_call: TRBV4-2; clone_size: .
cdr3_aa: ASSIQGADEQY; d_call: TRBD1; j_call: TRBJ2-7; v_call: TRBV19; clone_size: .
cdr3_aa: ASSYGPGVTIY; d_call: .; j_call: TRBJ1-3; v_call: TRBV6-2/TRBV6-3; clone_size: .
cdr3_aa: ASSPGTESSNQPQH; d_call: TRBD1; j_call: TRBJ1-5; v_call: TRBV18; clone_size: few
cdr3_aa: AISETQPGQVYEQY; d_call: TRBD1; j_call: TRBJ2-7; v_call: TRBV10-3; clone_size: .
cdr3_aa: ASSGEDRENEQF; d_call: TRBD1; j_call: TRBJ2-1; v_call: TRBV5-4; clone_size: .
cdr3_aa: ASSLVGLSYEQY; d_call: .; j_call: TRBJ2-7; v_call: TRBV5-1; clone_size: .
cdr3_aa: ASGGTGGNEQF; d_call: TRBD1; j_call: TRBJ2-1; v_call: TRBV7-9; clone_size: .
cdr3_aa: ASSFYGREVQETQY; d_call: TRBD2; j_call: TRBJ2-5; v_call: TRBV5-1; clone_size: .
cdr3_aa: ASSVAGTAFYEQY; d_call: TRBD1; j_call: TRBJ2-7; v_call: TRBV9; clone_size: .
cdr3_aa: ARSWTGFVLYGVNTGELF; d_call: TRBD1; j_call: TRBJ2-2; v_call: TRBV5-3; clone_size: few
cdr3_aa: ASSNDRVGYT; d_call: TRBD1; j_call: TRBJ1-2; v_call: TRBV6-6; clone_size: .
cdr3_aa: ASSPFDQVRNEQY; d_call: .; j_call: TRBJ2-7; v_call: TRBV2; clone_size: .
cdr3_aa: SCGGGQGYT; d_call: .; j_call: TRBJ1-2; v_call: TRBV29-1; clone_size: few
cdr3_aa: ASSYSGGKGYT; d_call: .; j_call: TRBJ1-2; v_call: TRBV6-5; clone_size: .
cdr3_aa: ASNGLAYNEQF; d_call: TRBD2; j_call: TRBJ2-1; v_call: TRBV2; clone_size: .
cdr3_aa: ASSWDRSYEQY; d_call: TRBD1; j_call: TRBJ2-7; v_call: TRBV7-9; clone_size: .
cdr3_aa: ASSQTGFYSPLH; d_call: .; j_call: TRBJ1-6; v_call: TRBV14; clone_size: many
cdr3_aa: ASSDPQGRTDTQY; d_call: TRBD1; j_call: TRBJ2-3; v_call: TRBV6-1; clone_size: few
cdr3_aa: ASSQEDRDFSGANVLT; d_call: TRBD1; j_call: TRBJ2-6; v_call: TRBV4-1; clone_size: .
cdr3_aa: ASSARTSGRNIQY; d_call: TRBD2; j_call: TRBJ2-4; v_call: TRBV2; clone_size: .
cdr3_aa: ASSQDHGTSYGYT; d_call: .; j_call: TRBJ1-2; v_call: TRBV4-1; clone_size: .
cdr3_aa: ASSTETNQPQH; d_call: .; j_call: TRBJ1-5; v_call: TRBV2; clone_size: few
cdr3_aa: ASSLATGMGGGAQH; d_call: TRBD1; j_call: TRBJ1-5; v_call: TRBV7-9; clone_size: .
cdr3_aa: ASSLRAGAYGYT; d_call: .; j_call: TRBJ1-2; v_call: TRBV5-1; clone_size: .
cdr3_aa: ASSWAGQATEAF; d_call: TRBD1; j_call: TRBJ1-1; v_call: TRBV6-5; clone_size: .
cdr3_aa: ASSRTGTGPLDTQY; d_call: TRBD1; j_call: TRBJ2-3; v_call: TRBV2; clone_size: .
cdr3_aa: ASSLDRGGREAF; d_call: .; j_call: TRBJ1-1; v_call: TRBV5-1; clone_size: .
cdr3_aa: ASSFSLAGGSTDTQY; d_call: TRBD2; j_call: TRBJ2-3; v_call: TRBV19; clone_size: .
cdr3_aa: ASSSGGSNQPQH; d_call: TRBD1; j_call: TRBJ1-5; v_call: TRBV27; clone_size: many
cdr3_aa: AGRTGAQETQY; d_call: TRBD1; j_call: TRBJ2-5; v_call: TRBV6-5; clone_size: .
cdr3_aa: ASSLVELVSRETQY; d_call: .; j_call: TRBJ2-5; v_call: TRBV5-1; clone_size: .
cdr3_aa: ASSFGQGRSQPQH; d_call: TRBD1; j_call: TRBJ1-5; v_call: TRBV19; clone_size: .
cdr3_aa: ASSPTGGDEKLF; d_call: TRBD1; j_call: TRBJ1-4; v_call: TRBV5-6; clone_size: .
cdr3_aa: AISQGNTEAF; d_call: .; j_call: TRBJ1-1; v_call: TRBV10-3; clone_size: .
cdr3_aa: ASRGTGVGETQY; d_call: TRBD1; j_call: TRBJ2-5; v_call: TRBV5-6; clone_size: .
cdr3_aa: ASSLWGAYNEQF; d_call: .; j_call: TRBJ2-1; v_call: TRBV7-2; clone_size: .
cdr3_aa: ASSVGPGGTEAF; d_call: .; j_call: TRBJ1-1; v_call: TRBV9; clone_size: .
cdr3_aa: ASSVDRGNYEQY; d_call: TRBD1; j_call: TRBJ2-7; v_call: TRBV5-4; clone_size: .
cdr3_aa: ASSRTSGRASYEQY; d_call: TRBD2; j_call: TRBJ2-7; v_call: TRBV3-1/TRBV3-2; clone_size: .
cdr3_aa: ASSGIAGGSYNEQF; d_call: TRBD2; j_call: TRBJ2-1; v_call: TRBV7-8; clone_size: .
cdr3_aa: ASSQHQRVRGNEQF; d_call: .; j_call: TRBJ2-1; v_call: TRBV7-6; clone_size: .
cdr3_aa: ASSIGDRGRLSEKLF; d_call: TRBD1; j_call: TRBJ1-4; v_call: TRBV19; clone_size: .
cdr3_aa: ASSPGRGAF; d_call: .; j_call: TRBJ1-1; v_call: TRBV11-2; clone_size: .
cdr3_aa: ASSQFGGNTIY; d_call: .; j_call: TRBJ1-3; v_call: TRBV25-1; clone_size: .
cdr3_aa: SARTGNGELF; d_call: TRBD1; j_call: TRBJ2-2; v_call: TRBV29-1; clone_size: many
cdr3_aa: ASRFDTPSPRQETQY; d_call: .; j_call: TRBJ2-5; v_call: TRBV2; clone_size: few
cdr3_aa: ASSTRTGNGGYT; d_call: TRBD1; j_call: TRBJ1-2; v_call: TRBV19; clone_size: few